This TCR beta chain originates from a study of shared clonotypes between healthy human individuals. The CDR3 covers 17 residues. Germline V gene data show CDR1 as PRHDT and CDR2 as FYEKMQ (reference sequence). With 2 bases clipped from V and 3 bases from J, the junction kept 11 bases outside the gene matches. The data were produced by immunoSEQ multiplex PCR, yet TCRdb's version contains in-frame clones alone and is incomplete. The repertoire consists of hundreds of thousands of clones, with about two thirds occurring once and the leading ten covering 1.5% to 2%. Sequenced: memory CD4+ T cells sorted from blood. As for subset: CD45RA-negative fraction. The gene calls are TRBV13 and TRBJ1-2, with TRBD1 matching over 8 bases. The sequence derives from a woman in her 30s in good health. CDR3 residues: CASSLLGQGAVDYGYTF. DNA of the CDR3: TGTGCCAGCAGCTTACTCGGGCAGGGGGCAGTGGACTATGGCTACACCTTC.